The rows below give T cell receptor beta chains drawn from one sample of a study of T cell responses to AZD1222 COVID-19 vaccine. The repertoire was sequenced with immunoSEQ multiplex PCR; TCRdb's copy has only in-frame clones and lacks some. The sample gives approximately 120,000 clones, more than 70% of which show up once; approximately 4.7% is in the top ten. Sample: peripheral blood, taken 28 days after the second AZD1222 dose. These receptor sequences come from an adult who received the AZD1222 COVID-19 vaccine. CDR3s include the opening cysteine and the closing phenylalanine or tryptophan. The D gene is left open where the match is weak. Size is stated for part of the rows, as once, few or many counts, or as a class when the clone is expanded.

v_gene,len,d_gene,abundance,j_gene,CDR3nt,CDR3aa
TRBV18,14,.,once,TRBJ2-7,TGTGCCAGCTCACCACCGGACAGCTCCTACGAGCAGTACTTC,CASSPPDSSYEQYF
TRBV30,14,.,once,TRBJ1-2,TGTGCCTGGAGAGACAGATTCGTGTACTATGGCTACACCTTC,CAWRDRFVYYGYTF
TRBV6-5,15,.,.,TRBJ2-7,TGTGCCAGCAGACGAGGGGGGCTAAGCTCCTACGAGCAGTACTTC,CASRRGGLSSYEQYF
TRBV7-9,16,TRBD2,.,TRBJ2-3,TGTGCCAGCAGCTCGACTAGCGGGGGCTACACAGATACGCAGTATTTT,CASSSTSGGYTDTQYF
TRBV2,13,.,.,TRBJ2-5,TGTGCCAGCTTTTCCGGGAGCCAAGAGACCCAGTACTTC,CASFSGSQETQYF
TRBV10-3,15,.,.,TRBJ2-1,TGTGCCATCAGTGGGGGGGTACCTTCCAACAATGAGCAGTTCTTC,CAISGGVPSNNEQFF
TRBV5-1,15,.,.,TRBJ1-1,TGCGCCAGCAGCTTGGATTCGGGATGGGAGGGCGAAGCTTTCTTT,CASSLDSGWEGEAFF
TRBV10-3,14,.,.,TRBJ2-5,TGTGCCATCAGTCGTCTGAGCGTCGGGGAGACCCAGTACTTC,CAISRLSVGETQYF
TRBV14,13,.,once,TRBJ2-5,TGTGCCAGCAGCCGCGGGACTGGAGAGACCCAGTACTTC,CASSRGTGETQYF
TRBV6-5,15,.,.,TRBJ2-2,TGTGCCAGCAGTTACTTGGGGGGCGCGACGGGGGAGCTGTTTTTT,CASSYLGGATGELFF
TRBV6-5,15,TRBD1,.,TRBJ1-5,TGTGCCAGCAGTTATGGACAGGGGCTCAATCAGCCCCAGCATTTT,CASSYGQGLNQPQHF
TRBV2,14,.,few,TRBJ1-5,TGTGCCAGCACAATCGGCCGACGCAATCAGCCCCAGCATTTT,CASTIGRRNQPQHF
TRBV19,16,TRBD2,.,TRBJ2-1,TGTGCCAGTAGCCCCCAACTAGCGCAAACCTACAATGAGCAGTTCTTC,CASSPQLAQTYNEQFF
TRBV6-5,14,TRBD2,.,TRBJ2-1,TGTGCCAGCATACGACTAGCGGGGGGGCATGAGCAGTTCTTC,CASIRLAGGHEQFF
TRBV5-1,16,TRBD1,.,TRBJ2-3,TGCGCCAGCAGCATCACCGGGACAGGGACTACAGATACGCAGTATTTT,CASSITGTGTTDTQYF
TRBV7-2,15,.,.,TRBJ1-5,TGTGCCAGCAGCTTAGGGGAAGCGGGCAATCAGCCCCAGCATTTT,CASSLGEAGNQPQHF
TRBV10-3,16,.,few,TRBJ2-2,TGTGCCATCAGTGAGTCTTTGAACGCGAACACCGGGGAGCTGTTTTTT,CAISESLNANTGELFF
TRBV11-3,13,TRBD2,.,TRBJ2-7,TGTGCCAGCAGCCTGACTGGGGGGGACGAGCAGTACTTC,CASSLTGGDEQYF
TRBV6-6,16,.,.,TRBJ1-5,TGTGCCAGCAGTTACCTCGGGACGGACGAAAATCAGCCCCAGCATTTT,CASSYLGTDENQPQHF
TRBV4-2,13,TRBD1,.,TRBJ2-2,TGTGCCAGCAGCCGGACAGGGGGCGGGGAGCTGTTTTTT,CASSRTGGGELFF
TRBV3-1/TRBV3-2,14,.,few,TRBJ1-2,TGTGCCAGCAGCCAAGACAGCGCGGGCGATGGCTACACCTTC,CASSQDSAGDGYTF
TRBV7-2,13,.,.,TRBJ1-5,TGTGCCAGCAGCCCCTCACCCCATCAGCCCCAGCATTTT,CASSPSPHQPQHF
TRBV4-1,17,.,.,TRBJ1-3,TGCGCCAGCAGTCCAGATGATCTACAGGGCTCTGGAAACACCATATATTTT,CASSPDDLQGSGNTIYF
TRBV3-1/TRBV3-2,12,.,.,TRBJ1-5,TGTGCCAGCAGCCAGGGGATTCAGCCCCAGCATTTT,CASSQGIQPQHF
TRBV5-3,10,.,.,TRBJ2-1,TGTGCCAGAAGGCCCGATGAGCAGTTCTTC,CARRPDEQFF
TRBV6-5,13,.,once,TRBJ1-5,TGTGCCAGCAGTTACGGGGTACGTCAGCCCCAGCATTTT,CASSYGVRQPQHF
TRBV18,17,.,once,TRBJ2-2,TGTGCCAGCTCACCATTTACACAGATAATCAACACCGGGGAGCTGTTTTTT,CASSPFTQIINTGELFF
TRBV20-1,15,.,.,TRBJ1-6,TGCAGTGCTAGTGGAGGGGGTGCCTATAATTCACCCCTCCACTTT,CSASGGGAYNSPLHF
TRBV6-5,14,TRBD1,.,TRBJ2-2,TGTGCCACCGGGACAGGGGGCATGAGCGGGGAGCTGTTTTTT,CATGTGGMSGELFF
TRBV4-1,16,.,.,TRBJ1-1,TGCGCCAGCAGCCAAGAGAGCCCCCGGGGTAACACTGAAGCTTTCTTT,CASSQESPRGNTEAFF
TRBV3-1/TRBV3-2,15,TRBD1,.,TRBJ2-7,TGTGCCACCACCCCAGGGACAGTAGTTACCTACGAGCAGTACTTC,CATTPGTVVTYEQYF
TRBV30,15,TRBD1,once,TRBJ1-3,TGTGCCTGGAGTGTAACAGGGGGCGCGGGAAACACCATATATTTT,CAWSVTGGAGNTIYF
TRBV28,16,.,.,TRBJ1-3,TGTGCCAGCAGTTTAGGCCCCGGCCCTTCTGGAAACACCATATATTTT,CASSLGPGPSGNTIYF
TRBV5-1,15,.,.,TRBJ1-5,TGCGCCAGCAGCTTGATGCCGGGAGAGAGTCAGCCCCAGCATTTT,CASSLMPGESQPQHF
TRBV7-2,15,.,.,TRBJ1-5,TGTGCCAGCAGCTTACGAGGCGGCAGCAATCAGCCCCAGCATTTT,CASSLRGGSNQPQHF
TRBV12-3/TRBV12-4,13,.,.,TRBJ1-1,TGTGCCAGCAGTTTTATTGAGAACACTGAAGCTTTCTTT,CASSFIENTEAFF
TRBV7-2,15,.,.,TRBJ1-1,TGTGCCAGCAGTCGGACTGTGACAGAGAACACTGAAGCTTTCTTT,CASSRTVTENTEAFF
TRBV2,12,.,once,TRBJ1-1,TGTGCCAGCAGCAGACAGAACACTGAAGCTTTCTTT,CASSRQNTEAFF
TRBV7-2,13,.,.,TRBJ1-1,TGTGCCAGCAGCTCCGCCCCGGGGACTGAAGCTTTCTTT,CASSSAPGTEAFF
TRBV7-2,15,TRBD1,few,TRBJ1-6,TGTGCCAGCAGCACCCCGACAGGGCTAGGTTCACCCCTCCACTTT,CASSTPTGLGSPLHF
TRBV19,13,.,once,TRBJ2-5,TGTGCCAGTAGTGAACACAACCAAGAGACCCAGTACTTC,CASSEHNQETQYF
TRBV30,15,.,.,TRBJ1-2,TGTGCCTGGCACAGGGAAGGCGCACCTAACTATGGCTACACCTTC,CAWHREGAPNYGYTF